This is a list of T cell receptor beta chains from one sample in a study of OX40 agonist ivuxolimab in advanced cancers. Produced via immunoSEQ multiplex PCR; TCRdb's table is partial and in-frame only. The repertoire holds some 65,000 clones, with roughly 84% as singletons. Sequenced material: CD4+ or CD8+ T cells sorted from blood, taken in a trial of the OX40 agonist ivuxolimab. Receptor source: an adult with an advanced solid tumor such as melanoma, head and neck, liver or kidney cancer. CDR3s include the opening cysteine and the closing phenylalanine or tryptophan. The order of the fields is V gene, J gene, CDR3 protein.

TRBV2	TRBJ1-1	CASSESVSKEAFF
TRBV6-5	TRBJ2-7	CASSYLSGPFYEQYF
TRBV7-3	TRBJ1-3	CASSNIGGVGNTIYF
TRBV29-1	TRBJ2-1	CSVGGGSSYNEQFF
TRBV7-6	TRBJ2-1	CASSPVGGVFYNEQFF
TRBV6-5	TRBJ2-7	CASSYTRGSVLYEQYF
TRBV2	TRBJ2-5	CASSGDRQETQYF
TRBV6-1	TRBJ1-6	CASSEAGTGDSPLHF
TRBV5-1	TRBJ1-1	CASSPGSKPTEAFF
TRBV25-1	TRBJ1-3	CASSPLSSGNTIYF
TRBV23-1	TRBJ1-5	CASSQLRRQHF
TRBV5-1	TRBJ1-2	CASSSGTGDILYGYTF
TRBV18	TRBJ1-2	CASSPDRDYGYTF
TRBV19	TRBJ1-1	CASSIARGMSEAFF
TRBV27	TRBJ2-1	CASSPYLAGGSYNEQFF
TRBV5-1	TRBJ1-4	CASSTGDRVNEKLFF
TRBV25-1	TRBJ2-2	CASNPGQGIGELFF